These 20 T cell receptor beta chains share one sample of origin, sequenced in a study of identifying expanded T cells in peripheral blood. Sequencing used immunoSEQ multiplex PCR; TCRdb keeps in-frame clones, though not all of them. Of about 85,000 clones listed, more than 70% are singletons. The specimen was blood. These receptors came from a person between 18 and 75 years old in good health.

The gene calls are TRBV30 and TRBJ2-7; D remains ambiguous. The germline gives CDR1 GTSNPN, CDR2 SVGIG (reference sequence). The CDR3 totals 11 residues. Trimming left V 3 bases short and J 2 bases short, with 5 bases between. The CDR3 sequence: CAWSRAYEQYF. The CDR3 DNA is TGTGCCTGGAGCCGCGCCTACGAGCAGTACTTC.

This rearrangement joins TRBV2 to TRBJ1-1; D is perhaps TRBD1 (6 bases). The length of the CDR3 is 13 residues. The V gene's germline CDR1 is SNHLY and CDR2 FYNNEI. V shed 7 bases and J shed 7 bases, with 16 bases lying between them. CDR3 sequence: CASNIQGQGEAFF. CDR3 bases: TGTGCCAGCAACATTCAGGGGCAAGGTGAAGCTTTCTTT.

The chain couples TRBV18 to TRBJ2-3; D is unresolved. The CDR3 is made up of 13 amino acids. The V gene lost 3 bases and the J gene lost 5 bases, with 9 bases spanning the gap. The germline V gene encodes CDR1 KGHSH and CDR2 LQKENI. The CDR3 region has the DNA TGTGCCAGCTCACCCCCGCAGGAAGATACGCAGTATTTT. It translates to CASSPPQEDTQYF.

This clone has just one count. The chain couples TRBV7-8 to TRBJ2-7, with D possibly called TRBD1 or TRBD2 (5 bases each). V was clipped by 4 bases and J by 0 bases, with 16 bases between them. Germline CDR1 and CDR2: SGHVS and FQNEAQ. This CDR3 has 16 residues. CDR3 sequence reads: CASSSEWGSPSYEQYF. CDR3 sequence (DNA): TGTGCCAGCAGCTCCGAATGGGGGTCTCCCTCCTACGAGCAGTACTTC.

The V and J genes are TRBV4-3 and TRBJ1-2; D remains ambiguous. V was cut by 0 bases and J by 2 bases, with 13 bases left in between. The CDR3 consists of 16 residues. Germline V gene sequence: CDR1 LGHNA, CDR2 YSLEER. The CDR3 region is CASSQDTQLLNYGYTF. CDR3 DNA: TGCGCCAGCAGCCAAGATACCCAGCTACTGAACTATGGCTACACCTTC.

The CDR3 bases are TGTGCCAGCAGTTACTCCGGTGGGGGGACGAGTGAAAAACTGTTTTTT. Translation gives CASSYSGGGTSEKLFF. This chain joins TRBV6-5 and TRBJ1-4; maybe TRBD1 (5 bases). The germline gives CDR1 MNHEY, CDR2 SVGAGI. This CDR3 is 16 amino acids long. Between the trimmed V and J ends, which lost 0 bases and 7 bases, there was a span of 15 bases.

This chain links TRBV15 with TRBJ1-4; no reliable D call. CDR3 length equals 14 residues. The germline V gene encodes CDR1 LNHNV and CDR2 YYDKDF (reference sequence). The V end was cut by 0 bases, the J end by 4 bases, with 6 bases between. CDR3 nucleotides: TGTGCCACCAGCAGAGAAGCGGGTAATGAAAAACTGTTTTTT. Its protein product is CATSREAGNEKLFF.

The chain couples TRBV7-2 to TRBJ1-2; D gene ambiguous. The CDR3 has 12 residues. V gave up 2 bases and J gave up 2 bases, with 3 bases separating them. The germline V gene encodes CDR1 SGHTA and CDR2 FQGNSA. The CDR3 region is CASSLLNYGYTF. As DNA, the CDR3 is TGTGCCAGCAGCTTACTAAACTATGGCTACACCTTC. Filled out from reference TRBV7-2 and TRBJ1-2, the complete variable domain reads GAGVSQSPSNKVTEKGKDVELRCDPISGHTALYWYRQSLGQGLEFLIYFQGNSAPDKSGLPSDRFSAERTGGSVSTLTIQRTQQEDSAVYLCASSLLNYGYTFGSGTRLTVV.

This chain uses TRBV28 with TRBJ1-2; TRBD1 agrees at 7 bases. V dropped 2 bases and J dropped 6; count of bases not matched to a gene: 15. The CDR3 spans 17 residues. From germline, CDR1 is MDHEN and CDR2 SYDVKM. CDR3 DNA: TGTGCCAGCAGTTTACTGTCGAGACCGACAGGGTCTGATGGCTACACCTTC. This sequence encodes CASSLLSRPTGSDGYTF.

This chain joins TRBV18 and TRBJ2-3; 10 bases line up with TRBD2. CDR1 KGHSH and CDR2 LQKENI come from the germline V gene. The CDR3 contains 15 residues. V lost 2 bases, J lost 7 bases, and 6 bases stayed unmatched. CDR3 nucleotides: TGTGCCAGCTCACCAACTAGCGGGGATAGTAATACGCAGTATTTT. It codes for CASSPTSGDSNTQYF.

This clone appeared once. The rearrangement uses TRBV11-2 and TRBJ2-2, with 9 bases matching TRBD1. This CDR3 is 15 amino acids long. V dropped 6 bases and J dropped 4; count of bases not matched to a gene: 6. Germline-derived CDR1 and CDR2 are SGHAT and FQNNGV. DNA for the CDR3: TGTGCCAGCAGATACAGGGGGCAGGGCACCGGGGAGCTGTTTTTT. It yields the protein CASRYRGQGTGELFF. Full variable domain (remainder filled in from reference TRBV11-2 and TRBJ2-2): EAGVAQSPRYKIIEKRQSVAFWCNPISGHATLYWYQQILGQGPKLLIQFQNNGVVDDSQLPKDRFSAERLKGVDSTLKIQPAKLEDSAVYLCASRYRGQGTGELFFGEGSRLTVL.

DNA of the CDR3: TGCGCCAGCAGCTTCGGGGGAACCGGGGAGCTGTTTTTT. Residues: CASSFGGTGELFF. The rearrangement links TRBV5-1 to TRBJ2-2; D is perhaps TRBD2 (6 bases). The germline V gene encodes CDR1 SGHRS and CDR2 YFSETQ. This CDR3 contains 13 residues. Trimming took 2 bases from V and 5 from J, leaving 7 bases between them.

V usage is TRBV10-3 and J usage is TRBJ1-4; weak D call: TRBD1 (6 bases). CDR1 ENHRY and CDR2 SYGVKD come from the germline V gene. This CDR3 is built from 16 residues. The V gene lost 5 bases and the J gene lost 1 base, with 14 bases spanning the gap. DNA of the CDR3: TGTGCCATCAGTAGTAACCGACAGGAAACTAATGAAAAACTGTTTTTT. Translated: CAISSNRQETNEKLFF.

This sequence joins TRBV19 and TRBJ1-5, with D hard to call. Germline V gives CDR1 LNHDA, CDR2 SQIVND (reference sequence). This CDR3 has 14 residues. The germline V and J ends were trimmed by 7 bases and 0 bases, with 10 bases remaining between them. The CDR3 region is CASTPGNSNQPQHF. The CDR3 nucleotides are TGTGCCAGTACCCCCGGAAATAGCAATCAGCCCCAGCATTTT.

This chain uses TRBV27 with TRBJ2-6; no firm D call. CDR3 length: 15 residues. The germline V gene has CDR1 MNHEY and CDR2 SMNVEV (reference sequence). The V end was cut by 0 bases, the J end by 0 bases, with 3 bases between. CDR3 residues: CASSLSHSGANVLTF. The DNA of the CDR3 is TGTGCCAGCAGTTTATCCCACTCTGGGGCCAACGTCCTGACTTTC. Combining the CDR3 with reference TRBV27 and TRBJ2-6 gives the whole variable domain EAQVTQNPRYLITVTGKKLTVTCSQNMNHEYMSWYRQDPGLGLRQIYYSMNVEVTDKGDVPEGYKVSRKEKRNFPLILESPSPNQTSLYFCASSLSHSGANVLTFGAGSRLTVL.

This chain connects TRBV5-1 to TRBJ2-7, with D possibly TRBD2 on 6 matching bases. Germline loops: CDR1 SGHRS, CDR2 YFSETQ. The CDR3 loop spans 18 amino acids. V was clipped by 1 base and J by 3 bases, with 23 bases between them. The CDR3 nucleotides read TGCGCCAGCAGCTTGATCGCGGGGTTGGTTACAGGAAGCTACGAGCAGTACTTC. Amino acids: CASSLIAGLVTGSYEQYF.

J is TRBJ1-2 and V is TRBV6-1, with TRBD1 matching 10 bases. V shed 2 bases, J shed 6 bases, and the junction held 12 bases outside the gene matches. Germline assignment: CDR1 MNHNS and CDR2 SASEGT. This CDR3 has 17 residues. CDR3 bases: TGTGCCAGCAGTGAATTTTTAACGGGACAGGGGAACGATGGCTACACCTTC. Translated: CASSEFLTGQGNDGYTF.

This clone was found once. The chain combines TRBV6-5 with TRBJ2-7; 8 bases line up with TRBD1. The CDR3 covers 15 residues. V lost 4 bases to trimming and J lost 3 bases; unmatched junction nucleotides: 8. Germline-derived CDR1 and CDR2 are MNHEY and SVGAGI. CDR3 sequence: CASSSQGALNYEQYF. DNA for the CDR3: TGTGCCAGCAGTTCCCAGGGGGCGTTAAACTACGAGCAGTACTTC.

The chain is built from TRBV30 and TRBJ1-1; no reliable D call. Trimming left V 0 bases short and J 0 bases short, with 8 bases between. This CDR3 spans 14 amino acids. Germline assignment: CDR1 GTSNPN and CDR2 SVGIG (reference sequence). CDR3 region: CAWSVLDLNTEAFF. The CDR3 nucleotides are TGTGCCTGGAGTGTACTGGACCTGAACACTGAAGCTTTCTTT.

Notes on this clone: This sample includes further DNA sequences coding for the same CDR3. This chain links TRBV5-4 with TRBJ2-3; 7 nucleotides agree with TRBD1. This CDR3 contains 14 residues. Germline V lookup: CDR1 SGHNT, CDR2 YYREEE (reference sequence). The V segment lost 4 bases and the J segment 0 bases; nucleotides outside the gene matches: 2. CDR3 amino acids: CASSLQGSTDTQYF. The CDR3 nucleotides read TGTGCCAGCAGCCTACAGGGGAGCACAGATACGCAGTATTTT.